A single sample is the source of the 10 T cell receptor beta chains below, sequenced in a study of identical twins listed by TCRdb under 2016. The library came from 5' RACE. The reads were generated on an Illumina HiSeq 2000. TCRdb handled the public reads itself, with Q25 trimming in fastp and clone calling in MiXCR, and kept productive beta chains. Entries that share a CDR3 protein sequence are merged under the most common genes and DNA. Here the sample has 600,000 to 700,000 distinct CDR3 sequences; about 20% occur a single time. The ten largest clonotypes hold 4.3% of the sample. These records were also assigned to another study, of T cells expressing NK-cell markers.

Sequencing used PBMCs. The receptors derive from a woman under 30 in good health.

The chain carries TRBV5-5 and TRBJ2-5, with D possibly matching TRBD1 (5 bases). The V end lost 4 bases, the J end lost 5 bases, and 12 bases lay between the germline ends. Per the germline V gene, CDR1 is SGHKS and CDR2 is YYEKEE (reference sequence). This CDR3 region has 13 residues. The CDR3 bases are TGTGCCAGCAGCCCGCAGGGTCAGGAGACCCAGTACTTC. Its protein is CASSPQGQETQYF.

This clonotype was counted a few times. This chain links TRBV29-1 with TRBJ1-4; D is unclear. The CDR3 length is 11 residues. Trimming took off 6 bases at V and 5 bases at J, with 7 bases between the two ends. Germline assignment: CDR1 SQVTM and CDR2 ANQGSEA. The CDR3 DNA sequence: TGCAGCGTCCTACGAAATGAAAAACTGTTTTTT. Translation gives CSVLRNEKLFF.

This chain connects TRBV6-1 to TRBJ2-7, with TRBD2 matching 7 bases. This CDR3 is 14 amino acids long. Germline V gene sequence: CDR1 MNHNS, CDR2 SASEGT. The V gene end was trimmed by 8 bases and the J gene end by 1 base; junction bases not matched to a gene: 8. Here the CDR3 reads CASGLGRGSYEQYF. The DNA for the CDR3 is TGTGCCAGCGGGTTGGGGCGGGGGTCCTACGAGCAGTACTTC.

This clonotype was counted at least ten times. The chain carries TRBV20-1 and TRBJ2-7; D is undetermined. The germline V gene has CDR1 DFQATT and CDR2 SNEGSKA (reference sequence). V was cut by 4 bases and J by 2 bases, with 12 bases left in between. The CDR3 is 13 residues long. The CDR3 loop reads CSATETPPYEQYF. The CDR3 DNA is TGCAGTGCTACGGAGACACCTCCCTACGAGCAGTACTTC.

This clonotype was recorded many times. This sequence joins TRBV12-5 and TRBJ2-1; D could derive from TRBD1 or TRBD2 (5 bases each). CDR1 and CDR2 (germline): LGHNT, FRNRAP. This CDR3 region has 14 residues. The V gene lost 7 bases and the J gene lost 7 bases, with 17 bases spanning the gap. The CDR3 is CASDPGKGRNEQFF. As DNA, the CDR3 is TGTGCTAGTGATCCGGGGAAGGGACGGAATGAGCAGTTCTTC.

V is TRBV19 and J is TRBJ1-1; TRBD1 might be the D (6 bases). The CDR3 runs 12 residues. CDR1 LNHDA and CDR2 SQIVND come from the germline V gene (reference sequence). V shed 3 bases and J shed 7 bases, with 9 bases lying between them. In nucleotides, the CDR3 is TGTGCCAGTAGTATCTGGGGGCGTGAAGCTTTCTTT. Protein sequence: CASSIWGREAFF.

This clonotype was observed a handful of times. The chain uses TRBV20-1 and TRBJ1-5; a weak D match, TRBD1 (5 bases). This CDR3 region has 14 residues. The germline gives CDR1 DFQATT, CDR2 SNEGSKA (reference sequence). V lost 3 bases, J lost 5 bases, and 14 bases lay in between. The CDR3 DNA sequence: TGCAGTGCTAGTAGTCAGGGTGGGGATCAGCCCCAGCATTTT. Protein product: CSASSQGGDQPQHF.

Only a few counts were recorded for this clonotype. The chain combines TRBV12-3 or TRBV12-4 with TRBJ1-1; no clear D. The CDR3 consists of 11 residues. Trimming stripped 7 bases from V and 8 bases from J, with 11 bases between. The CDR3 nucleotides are TGTGCCAGCAATGAAAAAGGGGAAGCTTTCTTT. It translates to CASNEKGEAFF.

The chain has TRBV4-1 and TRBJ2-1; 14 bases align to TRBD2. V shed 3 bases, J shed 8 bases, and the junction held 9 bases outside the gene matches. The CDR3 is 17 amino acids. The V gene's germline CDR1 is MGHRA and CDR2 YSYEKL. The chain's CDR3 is CASSQRGTSGSMYEQFF. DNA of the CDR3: TGCGCCAGCAGCCAGAGGGGGACTAGCGGGAGTATGTATGAGCAGTTCTTC.

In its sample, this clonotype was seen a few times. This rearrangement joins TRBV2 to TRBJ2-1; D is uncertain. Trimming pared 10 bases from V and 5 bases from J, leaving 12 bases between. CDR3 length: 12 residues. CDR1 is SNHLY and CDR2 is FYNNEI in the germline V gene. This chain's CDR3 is CATTLLDNEQFF. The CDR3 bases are TGTGCCACCACGCTTCTAGACAATGAGCAGTTCTTC.